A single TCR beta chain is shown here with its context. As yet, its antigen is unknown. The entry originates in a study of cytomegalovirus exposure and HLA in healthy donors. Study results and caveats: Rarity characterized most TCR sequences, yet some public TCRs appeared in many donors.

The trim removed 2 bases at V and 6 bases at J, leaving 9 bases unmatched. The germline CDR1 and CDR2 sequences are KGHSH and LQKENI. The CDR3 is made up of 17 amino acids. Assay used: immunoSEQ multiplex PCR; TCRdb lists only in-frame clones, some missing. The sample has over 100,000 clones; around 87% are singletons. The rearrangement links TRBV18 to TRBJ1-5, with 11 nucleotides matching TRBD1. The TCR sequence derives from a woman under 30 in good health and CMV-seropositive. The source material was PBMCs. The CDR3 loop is CASSPSSGQGASQPQHF. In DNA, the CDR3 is TGTGCCAGCTCACCAAGTTCAGGACAGGGGGCATCTCAGCCCCAGCATTTT.